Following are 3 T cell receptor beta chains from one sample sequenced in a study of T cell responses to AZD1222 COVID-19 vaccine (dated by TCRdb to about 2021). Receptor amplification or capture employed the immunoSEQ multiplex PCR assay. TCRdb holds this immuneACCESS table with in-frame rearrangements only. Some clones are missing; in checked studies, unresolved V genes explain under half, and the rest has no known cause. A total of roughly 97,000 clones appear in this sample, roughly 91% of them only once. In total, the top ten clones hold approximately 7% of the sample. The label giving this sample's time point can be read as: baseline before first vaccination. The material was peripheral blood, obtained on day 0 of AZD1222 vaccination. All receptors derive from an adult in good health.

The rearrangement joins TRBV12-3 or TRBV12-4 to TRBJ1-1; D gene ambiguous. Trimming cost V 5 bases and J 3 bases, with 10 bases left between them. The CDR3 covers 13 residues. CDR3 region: CASSHSPDTEAFF. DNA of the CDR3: TGTGCCAGCAGTCACAGTCCGGACACTGAAGCTTTCTTT.

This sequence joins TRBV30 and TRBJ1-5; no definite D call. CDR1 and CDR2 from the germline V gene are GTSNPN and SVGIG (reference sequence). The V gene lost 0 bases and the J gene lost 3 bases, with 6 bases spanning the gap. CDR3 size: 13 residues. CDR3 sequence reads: CAWSVRTNQPQHF. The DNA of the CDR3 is TGTGCCTGGAGTGTACGCACCAATCAGCCCCAGCATTTT.

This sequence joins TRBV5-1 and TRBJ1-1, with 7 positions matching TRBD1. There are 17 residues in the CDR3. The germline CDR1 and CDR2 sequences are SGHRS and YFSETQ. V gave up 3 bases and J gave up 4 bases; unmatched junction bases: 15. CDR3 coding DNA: TGCGCCAGCAGCTCGCCGACAGGGCCCCTTCCGTCCACTGAAGCTTTCTTT. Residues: CASSSPTGPLPSTEAFF. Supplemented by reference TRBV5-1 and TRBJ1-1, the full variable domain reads KAGVTQTPRYLIKTRGQQVTLSCSPISGHRSVSWYQQTPGQGLQFLFEYFSETQRNKGNFPGRFSGRQFSNSRSEMNVSTLELGDSALYLCASSSPTGPLPSTEAFFGQGTRLTVV.